These T cell receptor beta chains were read from a single sample in a study of shared clonotypes between healthy human individuals. TCRdb's copy holds only in-frame clones and misses some; the assay was immunoSEQ multiplex PCR. The table lists under 1,900,000 clones, less than 99% of them singletons. Specimen: naive CD4+ T cells sorted from blood. Every receptor here comes from a man younger than 45 in good health. CDR3s include the opening cysteine and the closing phenylalanine or tryptophan. A D gene is named only where the DNA matches it firmly. Clone size is not always given. Where it is, it says once, few, many or a class for expanded clones.

clone_size: .
v_call: TRBV29-1
d_call: .
j_call: TRBJ1-2
cdr3_aa: CSVPTGGVGGYTF
cdr3_nt: TGCAGCGTTCCAACCGGGGGTGTGGGTGGCTACACCTTC

clone_size: .
v_call: TRBV30
d_call: .
j_call: TRBJ2-2
cdr3_aa: CFGAGTGELFF
cdr3_nt: TGTTTTGGAGCTGGCACCGGGGAGCTGTTTTTT

clone_size: .
v_call: TRBV2
d_call: .
j_call: TRBJ2-1
cdr3_aa: CASSEGSYNEQFF
cdr3_nt: TGTGCCAGCAGTGAAGGATCGTACAATGAGCAGTTCTTC

clone_size: .
v_call: TRBV11-3
d_call: .
j_call: TRBJ2-7
cdr3_aa: CASSLKGGEQYF
cdr3_nt: TGTGCCAGCAGCTTAAAAGGTGGCGAGCAGTACTTC

clone_size: .
v_call: TRBV2
d_call: .
j_call: TRBJ2-3
cdr3_aa: CASIRVFSTTTGDTQYF
cdr3_nt: TGTGCCAGCATCCGGGTTTTCTCGACTACGACGGGAGATACGCAGTATTTT

clone_size: .
v_call: TRBV4-3
d_call: .
j_call: TRBJ1-2
cdr3_aa: CASSQDWGRANYGYTF
cdr3_nt: TGCGCCAGCAGCCAAGATTGGGGCAGGGCCAACTATGGCTACACCTTC

clone_size: .
v_call: TRBV18
d_call: .
j_call: TRBJ2-7
cdr3_aa: CASSPRTLLGYEQYF
cdr3_nt: TGTGCCAGCTCACCCCGGACGCTCCTCGGGTACGAGCAGTACTTC

clone_size: once
v_call: TRBV28
d_call: TRBD1
j_call: TRBJ1-2
cdr3_aa: CASSLELRGRGGYTF
cdr3_nt: TGTGCCAGCAGTTTAGAGCTCAGGGGGCGAGGTGGCTACACCTTC

clone_size: .
v_call: TRBV11-2
d_call: TRBD1
j_call: TRBJ1-5
cdr3_aa: CASSLGDRGNQPQHF
cdr3_nt: TGTGCCAGCAGCTTAGGGGACAGGGGCAATCAGCCCCAGCATTTT

clone_size: once
v_call: TRBV9
d_call: TRBD1
j_call: TRBJ2-2
cdr3_aa: CASTRLGTGSNTGELFF
cdr3_nt: TGTGCCAGCACCAGACTCGGGACAGGTTCGAACACCGGGGAGCTGTTTTTT

clone_size: .
v_call: TRBV19
d_call: TRBD2
j_call: TRBJ2-1
cdr3_aa: CASSIIASGSYNEQFF
cdr3_nt: TGTGCCAGTAGTATAATCGCTAGCGGGAGTTACAATGAGCAGTTCTTC

clone_size: .
v_call: TRBV25-1
d_call: TRBD1
j_call: TRBJ2-7
cdr3_aa: CASGEPGQRREQYF
cdr3_nt: TGTGCCAGCGGTGAACCGGGACAGCGACGCGAGCAGTACTTC

clone_size: .
v_call: TRBV2
d_call: .
j_call: TRBJ2-7
cdr3_aa: CASRRDSQLYEQYF
cdr3_nt: TGTGCCAGCAGGCGGGACAGCCAGCTCTACGAGCAGTACTTC

clone_size: .
v_call: TRBV28
d_call: TRBD1
j_call: TRBJ2-5
cdr3_aa: CASRSTGTGIQETQYF
cdr3_nt: TGTGCCAGCAGAAGTACCGGGACAGGTATCCAAGAGACCCAGTACTTC

clone_size: .
v_call: TRBV6-5
d_call: TRBD1
j_call: TRBJ1-5
cdr3_aa: CASSPGTGLGQPQHF
cdr3_nt: TGTGCCAGCAGCCCCGGGACAGGGCTAGGACAGCCCCAGCATTTT

clone_size: once
v_call: TRBV7-9
d_call: TRBD1
j_call: TRBJ2-3
cdr3_aa: CASSLWTGADTQYF
cdr3_nt: TGTGCCAGCAGCCTCTGGACAGGAGCGGATACGCAGTATTTT

clone_size: .
v_call: TRBV9
d_call: .
j_call: TRBJ2-5
cdr3_aa: CASSPTRTHQETQYF
cdr3_nt: TGTGCCAGCAGCCCAACCCGGACTCACCAAGAGACCCAGTACTTC

clone_size: .
v_call: TRBV20-1
d_call: .
j_call: TRBJ2-7
cdr3_aa: CSARDFYEQYF
cdr3_nt: TGCAGTGCTAGAGATTTCTACGAGCAGTACTTC

clone_size: .
v_call: TRBV5-1
d_call: .
j_call: TRBJ1-1
cdr3_aa: CASSASGANTEAFF
cdr3_nt: TGCGCCAGCAGCGCCTCGGGGGCGAATACTGAAGCTTTCTTT

clone_size: .
v_call: TRBV18
d_call: TRBD1
j_call: TRBJ2-7
cdr3_aa: CASSRTGVDEQYF
cdr3_nt: TGTGCCAGCTCCCGCACAGGGGTCGACGAGCAGTACTTC

clone_size: .
v_call: TRBV25-1
d_call: .
j_call: TRBJ2-1
cdr3_aa: CASSEFLGSPEQFF
cdr3_nt: TGTGCCAGCAGTGAATTCTTGGGAAGCCCTGAGCAGTTCTTC

clone_size: .
v_call: TRBV18
d_call: .
j_call: TRBJ2-7
cdr3_aa: CASSPLGPAVGSPEQYF
cdr3_nt: TGTGCCAGCTCACCGCTGGGCCCCGCCGTGGGGTCTCCCGAGCAGTACTTC

clone_size: .
v_call: TRBV9
d_call: .
j_call: TRBJ2-1
cdr3_aa: CASSVSPSLGEQFF
cdr3_nt: TGTGCCAGCAGCGTATCCCCCTCTCTAGGTGAGCAGTTCTTC

clone_size: .
v_call: TRBV10-1
d_call: .
j_call: TRBJ2-7
cdr3_aa: CASSPSGRHSQYF
cdr3_nt: TGCGCCAGCAGTCCGTCGGGACGCCACTCGCAGTACTTC

clone_size: .
v_call: TRBV6-5
d_call: .
j_call: TRBJ1-5
cdr3_aa: CASSYERNQPQHF
cdr3_nt: TGTGCCAGCAGTTACGAGCGCAATCAGCCCCAGCATTTT

clone_size: .
v_call: TRBV6-1
d_call: .
j_call: TRBJ1-1
cdr3_aa: CAVSRASITNTEAFF
cdr3_nt: TGTGCCGTAAGCAGGGCTTCTATCACGAACACTGAAGCTTTCTTT

clone_size: .
v_call: TRBV19
d_call: TRBD1
j_call: TRBJ2-7
cdr3_aa: CATSPGQVYEQYF
cdr3_nt: TGTGCCACCTCACCGGGACAGGTCTACGAGCAGTACTTC

clone_size: .
v_call: TRBV5-1
d_call: .
j_call: TRBJ2-5
cdr3_aa: CASSLRSTEETQYF
cdr3_nt: TGCGCCAGCAGCTTGAGGTCCACCGAAGAGACCCAGTACTTC

clone_size: .
v_call: TRBV18
d_call: .
j_call: TRBJ1-5
cdr3_aa: CASSPGGRDLNQPQHF
cdr3_nt: TGTGCCAGCTCACCGGGGGGCAGGGACTTAAATCAGCCCCAGCATTTT

clone_size: .
v_call: TRBV28
d_call: TRBD1
j_call: TRBJ1-2
cdr3_aa: CASSFSGQGAYGYTF
cdr3_nt: TGTGCCAGCAGTTTTTCAGGACAGGGGGCCTATGGCTACACCTTC

clone_size: once
v_call: TRBV19
d_call: TRBD1
j_call: TRBJ1-5
cdr3_aa: CASSVTGGNQPQHF
cdr3_nt: TGTGCCAGTAGTGTGACAGGGGGCAATCAGCCCCAGCATTTT

clone_size: .
v_call: TRBV28
d_call: TRBD1
j_call: TRBJ1-5
cdr3_aa: CASSHRGQGGNQPQHF
cdr3_nt: TGTGCCAGCAGCCACCGCGGACAGGGAGGCAATCAGCCCCAGCATTTT

clone_size: .
v_call: TRBV23-1
d_call: .
j_call: TRBJ1-1
cdr3_aa: CASSQAAGLAAFF
cdr3_nt: TGCGCCAGCAGTCAAGCAGCGGGACTCGCAGCTTTCTTT

clone_size: once
v_call: TRBV14
d_call: .
j_call: TRBJ2-1
cdr3_aa: CASSRVIQTGPQFF
cdr3_nt: TGTGCCAGCAGCCGCGTCATCCAGACTGGTCCGCAGTTCTTC

clone_size: .
v_call: TRBV7-9
d_call: .
j_call: TRBJ1-5
cdr3_aa: CASSLDRNNQPQHF
cdr3_nt: TGTGCCAGCAGCTTAGACCGGAATAATCAGCCCCAGCATTTT

clone_size: .
v_call: TRBV2
d_call: .
j_call: TRBJ2-3
cdr3_aa: CASRDRTPSQYF
cdr3_nt: TGTGCCAGCAGAGACCGAACCCCCTCGCAGTATTTT

clone_size: .
v_call: TRBV10-3
d_call: .
j_call: TRBJ2-5
cdr3_aa: CAISETQGPETQYF
cdr3_nt: TGTGCCATCAGTGAAACGCAGGGGCCTGAGACCCAGTACTTC

clone_size: .
v_call: TRBV30
d_call: TRBD1
j_call: TRBJ1-4
cdr3_aa: CAWSRDRVPSNEKLFF
cdr3_nt: TGTGCCTGGAGCCGGGACAGGGTCCCGTCTAATGAAAAACTGTTTTTT

clone_size: .
v_call: TRBV7-9
d_call: TRBD1
j_call: TRBJ1-2
cdr3_aa: CASSLLPGTGNYGYTF
cdr3_nt: TGTGCCAGCAGCTTACTTCCCGGGACAGGGAACTATGGCTACACCTTC

clone_size: .
v_call: TRBV25-1
d_call: TRBD1
j_call: TRBJ1-4
cdr3_aa: CASAGAGQGARGEKLFF
cdr3_nt: TGTGCCAGCGCTGGGGCGGGACAGGGGGCTCGGGGTGAAAAACTGTTTTTT

clone_size: .
v_call: TRBV5-5
d_call: TRBD2
j_call: TRBJ2-2
cdr3_aa: CASSLGTSGRFGWSGELFF
cdr3_nt: TGTGCCAGCAGCTTGGGGACTAGCGGGAGATTCGGGTGGAGCGGGGAGCTGTTTTTT

clone_size: .
v_call: TRBV9
d_call: TRBD1
j_call: TRBJ2-1
cdr3_aa: CASSVALQGPALYNEQFF
cdr3_nt: TGTGCCAGCAGCGTAGCCCTACAGGGGCCCGCCCTCTACAATGAGCAGTTCTTC

clone_size: .
v_call: TRBV28
d_call: .
j_call: TRBJ2-3
cdr3_aa: CASKVEGSTDTQYF
cdr3_nt: TGTGCCAGTAAGGTAGAGGGTAGCACAGATACGCAGTATTTT

clone_size: .
v_call: TRBV18
d_call: TRBD1
j_call: TRBJ2-2
cdr3_aa: CASSPARDSHTGELFF
cdr3_nt: TGTGCCAGCTCACCGGCCCGGGACAGCCACACCGGGGAGCTGTTTTTT

clone_size: .
v_call: TRBV2
d_call: .
j_call: TRBJ2-2
cdr3_aa: CASSWTFTGELFF
cdr3_nt: TGTGCCAGCAGTTGGACCTTCACCGGGGAGCTGTTTTTT

clone_size: .
v_call: TRBV4-1
d_call: .
j_call: TRBJ1-3
cdr3_aa: CASSPQGGITSGNTIYF
cdr3_nt: TGCGCCAGCAGCCCCCAGGGAGGAATAACCTCTGGAAACACCATATATTTT

clone_size: .
v_call: TRBV5-6
d_call: .
j_call: TRBJ2-7
cdr3_aa: CASSRPPRMETYEQYF
cdr3_nt: TGTGCCAGCAGCCGACCCCCCCGCATGGAGACCTACGAGCAGTACTTC

clone_size: .
v_call: TRBV11-3
d_call: .
j_call: TRBJ2-1
cdr3_aa: CASSLDLVNEQFF
cdr3_nt: TGTGCCAGCAGCTTAGATCTAGTCAATGAGCAGTTCTTC

clone_size: .
v_call: TRBV13
d_call: .
j_call: TRBJ1-1
cdr3_aa: CASSLGLGGRAFF
cdr3_nt: TGTGCCAGCAGCTTGGGCCTCGGGGGTCGAGCTTTCTTT

clone_size: once
v_call: TRBV4-1
d_call: TRBD2
j_call: TRBJ2-2
cdr3_aa: CASTKGLAGGTGELFF
cdr3_nt: TGCGCCAGCACCAAAGGCCTAGCGGGAGGAACCGGGGAGCTGTTTTTT

clone_size: .
v_call: TRBV2
d_call: .
j_call: TRBJ1-4
cdr3_aa: CASRRDTGPEKLFF
cdr3_nt: TGTGCCAGCAGAAGGGACACAGGACCGGAAAAACTGTTTTTT

clone_size: .
v_call: TRBV28
d_call: TRBD2
j_call: TRBJ2-3
cdr3_aa: CASSLLLAGRTDTQYF
cdr3_nt: TGTGCCAGCAGTTTACTCCTAGCGGGACGCACAGATACGCAGTATTTT

clone_size: .
v_call: TRBV11-3
d_call: TRBD2
j_call: TRBJ2-1
cdr3_aa: CASNLRLAGDNEQFF
cdr3_nt: TGTGCCAGCAACTTACGACTAGCGGGGGACAATGAGCAGTTCTTC